What follows is one TCR beta chain and its context. Original handling: Amplified reference gene primers provided the basis for estimating nucleated cell counts. Data came from immunoSEQ multiplex PCR; TCRdb stores just in-frame clones and leaves some out. That table supplies the V and J calls and clone size; D and trimming were determined from the DNA. The sample holds approximately 250,000 clones, under 90% seen once. The sample is drawn from a study of blood T cell repertoires in COVID-19. Study overall: COVID-19 samples collected from the United States, Italy and Spain covered acute and convalescent phases. Sources were T cells, B-cell-depleted T cells, or PBMCs; the material itself was cDNA or gDNA.

CDR1 and CDR2 from the germline V gene are MRHNA and SNTAGT. V shed 6 bases, J shed 4 bases, and the junction held 9 bases outside the gene matches. The CDR3 spans 16 residues. The sequenced sample was peripheral blood. The receptor was derived from a human donor in a cohort sampled during active COVID-19. The rearrangement links TRBV6-4 to TRBJ2-3, with 11 bases lining up with TRBD2. CDR3 in amino acids: CASSLLAGGVPDTQYF. The CDR3, as DNA: TGTGCCAGCAGCCTATTAGCGGGGGGGGTACCAGATACGCAGTATTTT.